The source of this T cell receptor (beta chain) is a study of CD8+CD57+ T cells in acquired aplastic anemia. The template for TCR beta VDJ and CDR3 sequence profiling was genomic DNA. A single record per CDR3 protein comes from TCRdb applying MiXCR to the reads. The sample has 450,000 to 600,000 distinct CDR3 sequences, around 33% seen once. Study-level points and caveats: CD8+ Simpson's diversity in patients was not significantly different from that in controls.

Inclusive of both ends, the CDR3 amounts to 9 amino acids. The germline gives CDR1 LGHDT, CDR2 YNNKEL (reference sequence). Comment on this clonotype: What it binds is unknown. The conserved phenylalanine or tryptophan normally closing the CDR3 is absent here, so this likely arose from a read error. Because the CDR3's place on the DNA is in doubt, the DNA is left out and the CDR3 is given as listed by TCRdb.

In patients chosen for sequencing, flow cytometry had shown CD8+CD57+ cell expansion. Among the patients, all had severe acquired aplastic anemia. Receipt of therapy had not occurred in any patient by the time of blood sampling. Sequencing was done on a sample of sorted CD4+, CD8+, or CD8+CD57+ T cells (not recorded which) from PBMCs. The sequence was obtained from a human donor with aplastic anemia. The rearrangement uses TRBV3-1 and TRBJ1-1. CDR3 residues: CASSQKEWR.